These 8 T cell receptor beta chains were sequenced from one sample in a study of blood T cells in healthy people across ages. Together with a sample-barcoded 5' primer, a J-beta primer mix was included in a second PCR lasting about 6 to 11 cycles. TCRdb analysed the 5' RACE reads with MiXCR anew, one entry per CDR3 protein. The sample holds 700,000 to 800,000 distinct CDR3 sequences; roughly 45% are singletons and the top ten take roughly 20%. Sequenced material: blood. The receptor set was obtained from a woman in her sixties in good health.

This clonotype was detected once. The V and J genes are TRBV7-9 and TRBJ2-2; 10 bases align to TRBD1. Trimming cost V 8 bases and J 6 bases; bases outside gene matches: 9. The germline CDR1 and CDR2 sequences are SEHNR and FQNEAQ (reference sequence). CDR3 size: 15 residues. The CDR3 bases are TGTGCCAGCGGAACCGGGACAGGGGATTCCGGGGAGCTGTTTTTT. As protein: CASGTGTGDSGELFF.

This clonotype appeared a few times. The rearrangement uses TRBV20-1 and TRBJ1-5; a possible D gene is TRBD1 (6 bases). The V end was cut by 3 bases, the J end by 0 bases, with 12 bases between. The CDR3 contains 15 residues. CDR1 is DFQATT and CDR2 is SNEGSKA in the germline V gene (reference sequence). The CDR3 sequence is CSASTGTNSNQPQHF. The CDR3 DNA follows: TGCAGTGCTAGCACCGGGACAAATAGCAATCAGCCCCAGCATTTT.

V gene TRBV28 combines with J gene TRBJ2-2; TRBD1 aligns across 10 bases. With 7 bases clipped from V and 5 bases from J, the junction kept 7 bases outside the gene matches. Germline V CDR1 and CDR2: MDHEN, SYDVKM. There are 15 residues in the CDR3. For the CDR3, the DNA is TGTGCCAGCATCCAGGACAGGGGGGGTACCGGGGAGCTGTTTTTT. Translated, it gives CASIQDRGGTGELFF.

As regards this clonotype: A read error may produce the germline difference seen at one junction end. The chain has TRBV6-5 and TRBJ2-1; a weak D match, TRBD2 (6 bases). This CDR3 region has 15 residues. CDR1 MNHEY and CDR2 SVGAGI come from the germline V gene. This CDR3 is CASSYLGPPSDEQLF. CDR3 nucleotide sequence: TGTGCCAGCAGTTACTTGGGACCTCCTAGCGATGAGCAGCTCTTC.

The chain recombines TRBV6-2 or TRBV6-3 with TRBJ1-6; 7 bases match TRBD1. The CDR3 has 15 residues. The ends lost 6 bases at V and 5 bases at J; junction bases unmatched: 7. In germline, CDR1 is MNHEY, CDR2 SVGEGT. The CDR3 bases are TGTGCCAGCAGGACGGGACAGCGAAATAATTCACCCCTCCACTTT. It specifies CASRTGQRNNSPLHF.

The chain joins TRBV27 to TRBJ2-1; D remains ambiguous. The CDR3 extends over 14 amino acids. CDR1 MNHEY and CDR2 SMNVEV come from the germline V gene (reference sequence). Trimming pared 9 bases from V and 0 bases from J, leaving 12 bases between. CDR3 loop: CASISVSSYNEQFF. CDR3 bases: TGTGCCAGTATCTCTGTAAGCTCCTACAATGAGCAGTTCTTC.

This clonotype came up a few times. V is TRBV20-1 and J is TRBJ2-7; D ambiguous. Judging by the DNA end, TRBJ2-5 fits better; the J call may be wrong. Germline lookup yields CDR1 DFQATT and CDR2 SNEGSKA (reference sequence). The CDR3 totals 12 residues. For the CDR3, the DNA is TGCAGTGCCCACAGTTCTGGCGAGACCCAGTACTTC. Translating gives CSAHSSGETQYF.

The chain has TRBV25-1 and TRBJ1-4, with 9 bases that match TRBD1. V shed 7 bases and J 7 bases; nucleotides not matched to a gene: 7. The V gene's germline CDR1 is MGHDK and CDR2 SYGVNS. The CDR3 consists of 14 residues. The CDR3 reads CASTPRTGVEKLFF. The DNA for the CDR3 is TGTGCCAGCACACCCCGGACAGGGGTTGAAAAACTGTTTTTT.